The T cell receptor (beta chain) described here comes from a study of blood T cell repertoires in COVID-19. The CDR3 is 16 amino acids. CDR1 LGHNA and CDR2 YSLEER come from the germline V gene. The J segment lost 3 bases and the V segment lost 4 bases, leaving 10 bases of the junction unmatched. Clones were read by immunoSEQ multiplex PCR, and TCRdb kept only the in-frame ones, dropping some. Here the sample spans 200,000 to 250,000 clones, approximately 84% being singletons. J is TRBJ2-5 and V is TRBV4-3; 8 positions agree with TRBD2. Material for sequencing was PBMCs or T cells enriched from blood (not recorded which). This TCR derives from a man aged 55 to 70 who had recovered from COVID-19. For the CDR3, the DNA is TGCGCCAGCAGCCCCGGACCCGGGAGGGGAGAAGAGACCCAGTACTTC. As protein: CASSPGPGRGEETQYF.